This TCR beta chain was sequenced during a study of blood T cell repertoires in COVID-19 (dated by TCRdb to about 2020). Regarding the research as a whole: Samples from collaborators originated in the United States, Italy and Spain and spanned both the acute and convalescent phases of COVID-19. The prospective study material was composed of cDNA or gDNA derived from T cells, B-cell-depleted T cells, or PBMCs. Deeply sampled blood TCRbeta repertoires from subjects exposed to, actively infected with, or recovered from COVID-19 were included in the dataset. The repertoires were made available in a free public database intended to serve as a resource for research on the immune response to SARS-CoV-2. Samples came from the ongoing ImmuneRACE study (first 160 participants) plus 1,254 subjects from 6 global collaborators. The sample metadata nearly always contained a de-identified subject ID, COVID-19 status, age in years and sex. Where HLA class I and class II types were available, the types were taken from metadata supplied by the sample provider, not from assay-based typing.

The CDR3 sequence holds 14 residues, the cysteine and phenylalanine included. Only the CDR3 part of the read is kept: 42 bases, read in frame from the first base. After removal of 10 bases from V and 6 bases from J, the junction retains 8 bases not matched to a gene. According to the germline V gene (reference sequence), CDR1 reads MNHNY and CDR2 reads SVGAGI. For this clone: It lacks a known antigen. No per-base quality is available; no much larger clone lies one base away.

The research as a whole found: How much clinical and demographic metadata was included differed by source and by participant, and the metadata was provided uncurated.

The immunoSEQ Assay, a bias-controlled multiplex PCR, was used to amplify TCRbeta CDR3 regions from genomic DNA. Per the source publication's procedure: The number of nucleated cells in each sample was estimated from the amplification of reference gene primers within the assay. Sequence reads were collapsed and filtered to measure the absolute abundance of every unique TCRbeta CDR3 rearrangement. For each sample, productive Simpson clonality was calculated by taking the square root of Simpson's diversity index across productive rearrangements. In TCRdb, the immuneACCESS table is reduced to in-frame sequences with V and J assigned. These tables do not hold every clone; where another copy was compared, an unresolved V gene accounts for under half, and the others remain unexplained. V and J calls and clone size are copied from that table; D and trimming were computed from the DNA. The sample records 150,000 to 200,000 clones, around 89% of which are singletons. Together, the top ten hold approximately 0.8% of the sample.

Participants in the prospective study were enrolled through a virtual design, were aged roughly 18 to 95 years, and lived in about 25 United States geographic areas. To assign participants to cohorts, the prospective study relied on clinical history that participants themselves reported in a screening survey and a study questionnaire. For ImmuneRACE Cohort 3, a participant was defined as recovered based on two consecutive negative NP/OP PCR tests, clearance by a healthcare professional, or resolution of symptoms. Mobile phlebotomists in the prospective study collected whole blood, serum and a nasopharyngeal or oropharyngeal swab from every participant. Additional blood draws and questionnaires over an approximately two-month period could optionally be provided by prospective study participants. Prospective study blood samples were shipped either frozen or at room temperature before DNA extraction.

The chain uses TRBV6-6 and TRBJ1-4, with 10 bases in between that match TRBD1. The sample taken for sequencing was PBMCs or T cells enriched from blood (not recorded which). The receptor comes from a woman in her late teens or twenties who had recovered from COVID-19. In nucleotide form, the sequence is TGTGCCACCCAGAGGGGACAGGGGTATGAAAAACTGTTTTTT. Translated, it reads CATQRGQGYEKLFF.